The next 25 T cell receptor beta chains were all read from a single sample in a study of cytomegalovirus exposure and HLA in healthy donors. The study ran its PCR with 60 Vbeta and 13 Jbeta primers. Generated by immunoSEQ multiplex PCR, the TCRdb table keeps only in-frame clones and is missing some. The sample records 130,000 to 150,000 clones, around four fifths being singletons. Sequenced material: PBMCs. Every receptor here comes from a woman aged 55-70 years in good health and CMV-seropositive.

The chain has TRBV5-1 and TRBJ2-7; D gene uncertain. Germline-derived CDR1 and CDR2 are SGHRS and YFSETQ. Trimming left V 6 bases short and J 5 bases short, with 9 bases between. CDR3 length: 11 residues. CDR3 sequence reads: CASKILDEQYF. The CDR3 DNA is TGCGCCAGCAAAATTCTCGACGAGCAGTACTTC.

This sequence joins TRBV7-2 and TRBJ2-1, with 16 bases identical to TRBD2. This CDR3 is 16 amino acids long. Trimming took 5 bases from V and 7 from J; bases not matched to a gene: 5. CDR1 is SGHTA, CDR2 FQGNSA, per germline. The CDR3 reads CASSKGTSGRANEQFF. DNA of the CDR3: TGTGCCAGCAGCAAGGGGACTAGCGGGAGGGCGAATGAGCAGTTCTTC.

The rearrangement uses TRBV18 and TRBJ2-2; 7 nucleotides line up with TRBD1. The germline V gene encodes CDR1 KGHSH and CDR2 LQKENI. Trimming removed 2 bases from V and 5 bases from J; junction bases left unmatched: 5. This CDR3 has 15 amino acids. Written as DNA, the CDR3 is TGTGCCAGCTCACCAAACAGGGGAAGTACCGGGGAGCTGTTTTTT. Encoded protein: CASSPNRGSTGELFF.

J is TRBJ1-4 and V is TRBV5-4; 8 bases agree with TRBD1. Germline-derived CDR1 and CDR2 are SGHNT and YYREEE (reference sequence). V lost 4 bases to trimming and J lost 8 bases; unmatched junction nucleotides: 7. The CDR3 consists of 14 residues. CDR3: CASSRQGRGEKLFF. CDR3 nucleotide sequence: TGTGCCAGCAGCCGACAGGGGAGAGGAGAAAAACTGTTTTTT.

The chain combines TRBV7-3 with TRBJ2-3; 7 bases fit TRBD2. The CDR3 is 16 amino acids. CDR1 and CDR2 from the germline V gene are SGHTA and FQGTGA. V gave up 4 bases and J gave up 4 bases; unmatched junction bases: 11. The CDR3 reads CASSYRGGAGADTQYF. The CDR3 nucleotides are TGTGCCAGCAGCTACCGAGGAGGGGCGGGGGCAGATACGCAGTATTTT. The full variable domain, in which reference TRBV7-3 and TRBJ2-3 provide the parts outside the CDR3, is GAGVSQTPSNKVTEKGKYVELRCDPISGHTALYWYRQSLGQGPEFLIYFQGTGAADDSGLPNDRFFAVRPEGSVSTLKIQRTERGDSAVYLCASSYRGGAGADTQYFGPGTRLTVL.

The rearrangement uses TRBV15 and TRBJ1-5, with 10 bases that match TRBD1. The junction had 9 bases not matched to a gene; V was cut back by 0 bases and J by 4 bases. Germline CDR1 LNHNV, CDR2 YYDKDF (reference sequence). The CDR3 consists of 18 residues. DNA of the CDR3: TGTGCCACCAGCAGAGATTCCGGGACAGGGGTTGGTAATCAGCCCCAGCATTTT. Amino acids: CATSRDSGTGVGNQPQHF. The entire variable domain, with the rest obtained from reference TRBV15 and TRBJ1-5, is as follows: DAMVIQNPRYQVTQFGKPVTLSCSQTLNHNVMYWYQQKSSQAPKLLFHYYDKDFNNEADTPDNFQSRRPNTSFCFLDIRSPGLGDTAMYLCATSRDSGTGVGNQPQHFGDGTRLSIL.

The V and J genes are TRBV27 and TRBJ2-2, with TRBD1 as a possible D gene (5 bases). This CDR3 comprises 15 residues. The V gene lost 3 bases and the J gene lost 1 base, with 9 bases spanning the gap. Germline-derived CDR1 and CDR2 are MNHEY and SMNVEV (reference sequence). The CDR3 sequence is CASSFGRVNTGELFF. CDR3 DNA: TGTGCCAGCAGTTTTGGCAGGGTGAACACCGGGGAGCTGTTTTTT.

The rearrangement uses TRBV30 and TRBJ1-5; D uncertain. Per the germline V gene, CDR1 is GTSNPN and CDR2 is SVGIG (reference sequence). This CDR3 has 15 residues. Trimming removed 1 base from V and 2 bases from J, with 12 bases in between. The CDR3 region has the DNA TGTGCCTGGAGTGCGGACGGGATACGCAATCAGCCCCAGCATTTT. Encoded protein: CAWSADGIRNQPQHF.

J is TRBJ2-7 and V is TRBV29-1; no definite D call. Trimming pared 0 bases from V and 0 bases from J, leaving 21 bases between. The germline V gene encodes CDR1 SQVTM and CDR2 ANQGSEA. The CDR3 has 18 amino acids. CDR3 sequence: CSVEDEAGSHLNSYEQYF. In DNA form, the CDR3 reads TGCAGCGTTGAAGACGAGGCCGGCAGCCACCTCAACTCCTACGAGCAGTACTTC.

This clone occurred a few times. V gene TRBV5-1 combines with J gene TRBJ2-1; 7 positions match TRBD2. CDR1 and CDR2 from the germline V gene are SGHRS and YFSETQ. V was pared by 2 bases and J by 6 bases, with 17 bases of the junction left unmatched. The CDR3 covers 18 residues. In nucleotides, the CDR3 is TGCGCCAGCAGCTTAATGGCTAGCGGTCCAGGAATGGCCAATGAGCAGTTCTTC. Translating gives CASSLMASGPGMANEQFF.

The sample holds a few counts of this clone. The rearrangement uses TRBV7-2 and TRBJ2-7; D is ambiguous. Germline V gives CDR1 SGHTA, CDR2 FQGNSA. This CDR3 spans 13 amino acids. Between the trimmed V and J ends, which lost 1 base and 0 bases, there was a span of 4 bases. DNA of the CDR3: TGTGCCAGCAGCTTAGAGCTCTCCTACGAGCAGTACTTC. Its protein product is CASSLELSYEQYF.

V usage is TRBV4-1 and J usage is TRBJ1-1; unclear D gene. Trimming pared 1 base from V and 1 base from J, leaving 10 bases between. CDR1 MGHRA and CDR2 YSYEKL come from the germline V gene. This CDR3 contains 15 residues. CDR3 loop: CASSQVLAANTEAFF. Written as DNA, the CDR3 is TGCGCCAGCAGCCAAGTTCTCGCGGCGAACACTGAAGCTTTCTTT.

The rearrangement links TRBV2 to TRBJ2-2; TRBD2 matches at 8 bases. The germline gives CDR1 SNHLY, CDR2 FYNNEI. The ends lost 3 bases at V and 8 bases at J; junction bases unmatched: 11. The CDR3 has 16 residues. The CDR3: CASSEIRLAGFGELFF. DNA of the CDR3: TGTGCCAGCAGTGAGATAAGGCTAGCGGGTTTTGGGGAGCTGTTTTTT.

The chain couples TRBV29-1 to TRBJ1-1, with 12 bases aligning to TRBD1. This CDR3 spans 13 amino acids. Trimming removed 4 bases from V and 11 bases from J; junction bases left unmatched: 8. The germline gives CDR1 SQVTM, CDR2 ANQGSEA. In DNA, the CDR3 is TGCAGCGTTGGCCCGGGACAGGGGGCGGAGGCTTTCTTT. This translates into CSVGPGQGAEAFF.

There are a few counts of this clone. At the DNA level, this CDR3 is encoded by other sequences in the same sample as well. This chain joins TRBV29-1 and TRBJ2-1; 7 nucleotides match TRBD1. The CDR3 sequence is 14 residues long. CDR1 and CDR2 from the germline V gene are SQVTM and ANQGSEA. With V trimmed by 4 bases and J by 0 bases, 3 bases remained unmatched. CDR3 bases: TGCAGCGTTGTAGGGGGCAGCTCCTACAATGAGCAGTTCTTC. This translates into CSVVGGSSYNEQFF.

CDR3 amino acids: CASSEATLFRTGANYGYTF. The CDR3 DNA is TGTGCCAGCAGTGAAGCGACCCTTTTTCGGACGGGAGCTAACTATGGCTACACCTTC. This rearrangement joins TRBV6-1 to TRBJ1-2; D gene ambiguous. The CDR3 length is 19 residues. The V gene lost 0 bases and the J gene lost 0 bases, with 20 bases spanning the gap. Germline loops: CDR1 MNHNS, CDR2 SASEGT.

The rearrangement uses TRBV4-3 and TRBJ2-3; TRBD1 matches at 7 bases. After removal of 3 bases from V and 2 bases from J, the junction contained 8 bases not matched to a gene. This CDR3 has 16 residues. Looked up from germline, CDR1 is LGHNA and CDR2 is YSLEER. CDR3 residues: CASSHTGTDSTDTQYF. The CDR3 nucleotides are TGCGCCAGCAGCCACACCGGGACAGACTCCACAGATACGCAGTATTTT.

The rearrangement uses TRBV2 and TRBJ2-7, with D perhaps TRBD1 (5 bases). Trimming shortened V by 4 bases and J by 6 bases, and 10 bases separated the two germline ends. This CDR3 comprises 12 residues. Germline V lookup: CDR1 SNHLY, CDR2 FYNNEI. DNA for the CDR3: TGTGCCAGCAGTGGGCAGGGTAGCGAGCAGTACTTC. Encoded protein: CASSGQGSEQYF.

The chain's CDR3 is CASSKEGTGHYEQYF. The CDR3 region has the DNA TGCGCCAGCAGCAAGGAGGGGACAGGTCACTACGAGCAGTACTTC. V is TRBV5-1 and J is TRBJ2-7; 8 bases map to TRBD1. J gave up 3 bases and V 4 bases, and 9 bases lay outside the gene matches. The V gene's germline CDR1 is SGHRS and CDR2 YFSETQ. The CDR3 sequence is 15 residues long.

Here the CDR3 DNA reads TGTGCCAGCAGCCAACTAGCGGGAGGGCCCAGCTCCTACGAGCAGTACTTC. Translated, it gives CASSQLAGGPSSYEQYF. The chain recombines TRBV13 with TRBJ2-7, with TRBD2 identical over 13 bases. V shed 5 bases, J shed 0 bases, and the junction held 7 bases outside the gene matches. This CDR3 comprises 17 residues. The V gene's germline CDR1 is PRHDT and CDR2 FYEKMQ (reference sequence).

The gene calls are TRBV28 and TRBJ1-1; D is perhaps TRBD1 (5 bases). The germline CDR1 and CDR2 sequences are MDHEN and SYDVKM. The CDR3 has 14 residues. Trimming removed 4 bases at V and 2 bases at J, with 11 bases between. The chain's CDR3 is CASSYSGDNTEAFF. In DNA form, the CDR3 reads TGTGCCAGCAGTTATTCGGGGGATAACACTGAAGCTTTCTTT. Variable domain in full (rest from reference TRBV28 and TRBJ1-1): DVKVTQSSRYLVKRTGEKVFLECVQDMDHENMFWYRQDPGLGLRLIYFSYDVKMKEKGDIPEGYSVSREKKERFSLILESASTNQTSMYLCASSYSGDNTEAFFGQGTRLTVV.

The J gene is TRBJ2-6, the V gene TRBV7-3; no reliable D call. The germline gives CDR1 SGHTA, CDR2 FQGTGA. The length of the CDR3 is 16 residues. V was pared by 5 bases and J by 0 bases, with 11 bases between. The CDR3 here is CASSPAAGSGANVLTF. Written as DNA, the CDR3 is TGTGCCAGCAGCCCGGCGGCCGGCTCTGGGGCCAACGTCCTGACTTTC.

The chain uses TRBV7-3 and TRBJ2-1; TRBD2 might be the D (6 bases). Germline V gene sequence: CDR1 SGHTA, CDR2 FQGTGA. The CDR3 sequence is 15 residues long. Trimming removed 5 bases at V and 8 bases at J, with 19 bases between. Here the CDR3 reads CASSPGLSGSDEQFF. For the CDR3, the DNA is TGTGCCAGCAGCCCGGGACTCAGCGGGTCCGATGAGCAGTTCTTC.

The CDR3 loop reads CASSPRLAGGGELFF. The CDR3 DNA follows: TGTGCCAGCAGCCCCCGACTAGCGGGTGGCGGGGAGCTGTTTTTT. V gene TRBV5-4 combines with J gene TRBJ2-2, with TRBD2 matching 10 bases. The V and J ends lost 4 bases and 7 bases, in that order; junction bases with no gene match: 7. CDR1 SGHNT and CDR2 YYREEE come from the germline V gene (reference sequence). This CDR3 spans 15 amino acids.

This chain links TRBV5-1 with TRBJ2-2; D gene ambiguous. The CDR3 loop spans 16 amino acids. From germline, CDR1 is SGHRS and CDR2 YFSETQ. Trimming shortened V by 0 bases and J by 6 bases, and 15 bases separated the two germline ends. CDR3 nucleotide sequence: TGCGCCAGCAGCTTGGCCTTGAGAGGATCAGCCGGGGAGCTGTTTTTT. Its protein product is CASSLALRGSAGELFF.